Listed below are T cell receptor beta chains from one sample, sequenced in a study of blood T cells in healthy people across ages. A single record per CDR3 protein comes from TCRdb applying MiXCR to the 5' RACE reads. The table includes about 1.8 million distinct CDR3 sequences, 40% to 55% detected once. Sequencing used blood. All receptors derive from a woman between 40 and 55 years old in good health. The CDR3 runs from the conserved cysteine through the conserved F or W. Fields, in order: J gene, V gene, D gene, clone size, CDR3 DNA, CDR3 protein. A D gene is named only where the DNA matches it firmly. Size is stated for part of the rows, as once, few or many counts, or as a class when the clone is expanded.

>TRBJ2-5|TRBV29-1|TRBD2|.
TGCGTTGATGGACTAGCGGGAGACTTTTCCGAGACCCAGTACTTC
CVDGLAGDFSETQYF
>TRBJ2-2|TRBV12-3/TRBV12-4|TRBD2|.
TGTGCCAGCAGTTTTAATAGCGGGGGCGCGAACACCGGGGAGCTGTTTTTT
CASSFNSGGANTGELFF
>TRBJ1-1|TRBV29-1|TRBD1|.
TGCAGCGTTGAGGGACAGATGAACACTGAAGCTTTCTTT
CSVEGQMNTEAFF
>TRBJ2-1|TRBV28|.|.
TGTGCCAGCAGTCCCGACGGACTGATCCGCCCCTATAATGAGCAGTTCTTC
CASSPDGLIRPYNEQFF
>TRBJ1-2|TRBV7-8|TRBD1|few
TGTGCCAGCAGTCCACGAGCCGGACAGGGTTCTGGCTACACCTTC
CASSPRAGQGSGYTF
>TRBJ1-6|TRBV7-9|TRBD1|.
TGTGCCAGCAGCTTAGCGCCGACAGGGGCCAATTCACCCCTCCACTTT
CASSLAPTGANSPLHF
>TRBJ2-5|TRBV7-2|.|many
TGTGCCAGCAGCTTGAACGAAGAGACCCAGTACTTC
CASSLNEETQYF
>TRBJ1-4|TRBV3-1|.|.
TGTGCCAGCAGCCTAGGGACACGCATTAATGAAAAACTGTTTTTT
CASSLGTRINEKLFF
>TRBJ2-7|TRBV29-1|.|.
TGCAGCGCTTTCGGGGGCGCTTACGAGCAGTACTTC
CSAFGGAYEQYF
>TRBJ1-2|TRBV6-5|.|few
TGTGCCAGCAGTTACTCCGGATTAGGGAACTATGGCTACACCTTC
CASSYSGLGNYGYTF
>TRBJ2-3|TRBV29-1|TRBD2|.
TGCAGCGTGGGACTAGCGGCAGATACGCAGTATTTT
CSVGLAADTQYF
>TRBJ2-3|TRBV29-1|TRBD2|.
TGCAGCGTTGGACGGGGGGGGTCGGCAGATACGCAGTATTTT
CSVGRGGSADTQYF
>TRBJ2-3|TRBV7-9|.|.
TGTGCCAGCAGCCCGGGGGCTGAGGGGGGAAGCACAGATACGCAGTATTTT
CASSPGAEGGSTDTQYF
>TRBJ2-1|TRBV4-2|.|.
TGTGCCTGCTTACGGGGCAGTGAGCAGTTCTTC
CACLRGSEQFF
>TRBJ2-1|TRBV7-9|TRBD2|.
TGTGCCAGCAGCTCCGGGAGGGGGGCGCTAAATGAGCAGTTCTTC
CASSSGRGALNEQFF
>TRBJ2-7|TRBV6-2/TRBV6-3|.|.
TGTGCCAGCAGTCTCACCTTAGCGCGATACGAGCAGTACTTC
CASSLTLARYEQYF
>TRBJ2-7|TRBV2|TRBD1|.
TGTGCCAGCAGAGCCGGGACAGCCGGTTCCGAGCAGTACTTC
CASRAGTAGSEQYF